This T cell receptor beta chain originates from a study of lymphopenia after photon versus proton radiotherapy. Study findings and constraints: Larger post-nadir TCR diversity loss correlated inversely with survival in deceased patients. Authors raise, but do not show, better survival with proton therapy. Post-nadir diversity loss with photons came from oligoclonal expansion, particularly CD8+ Temra cells.

Assay: immunoSEQ multiplex PCR; the TCRdb copy retains only in-frame clones and omits some. This sample carries roughly 53,000 clones, around 83% of them seen once, and the ten largest clones take roughly 27%. To note about this clone: Its cognate antigen is unknown.

This CDR3 region has 11 residues. The germline gives CDR1 GTSNPN, CDR2 SVGIG (reference sequence). V lost 3 bases, J lost 7 bases, and 10 bases lay in between. The V and J genes are TRBV30 and TRBJ2-7; a weak D match, TRBD2 (6 bases). Material: peripheral blood, obtained from a patient treated with photon-based radiotherapy. The sequence was collected from a middle-aged man with gastric cancer. CDR3 nucleotide sequence: TGTGCCTGGAGCCGGGGGAAAGAGCAGTACTTC. As protein: CAWSRGKEQYF.